This paragraph covers one T cell receptor beta chain sequence. Extracted from the samples, RNA was reverse transcribed into cDNA to serve as the sequencing template. The data were produced by immunoSEQ multiplex PCR, yet TCRdb's version contains in-frame clones alone and is incomplete. The sample lists around 120,000 clones; approximately 60% were seen once. Per the germline V gene, CDR1 is MNHEY and CDR2 is SMNVEV (reference sequence). The CDR3 totals 13 residues. Trimming removed 9 bases at V and 0 bases at J, with 11 bases between. As for treatment: oral pan-JAK inhibitor, 5-10 mg twice daily. The source of the sample is a study of CD8+ T cells in alopecia areata.

This receptor was identified in a human donor with alopecia areata. The chain is built from TRBV27 and TRBJ2-5, with D perhaps TRBD1 or TRBD2 (5 bases each). The sample in question was CD4+ T cells sorted from blood, obtained at week 4, from a patient treated with tofacitinib. The CDR3 protein is CASRDGNQETQYF. As DNA, the CDR3 is TGTGCCAGTCGGGACGGGAACCAAGAGACCCAGTACTTC.